A selection of T cell receptor beta chains follows, all from one sample in a study of cytomegalovirus exposure and HLA in healthy donors. Assay used: immunoSEQ multiplex PCR; TCRdb lists only in-frame clones, some missing. The profile shows roughly 270,000 clones, more than 75% of them singletons. Sequences were obtained from PBMCs. These receptors came from a woman under 30 in good health and CMV-seronegative. CDR3s include the opening cysteine and the closing phenylalanine or tryptophan. Each record gives: D gene, clone size, CDR3 length, J gene, V gene, CDR3 DNA, CDR3 protein. A D gene is named only where the DNA matches it firmly. The size field is filled for only some rows; it gives once, few, many or a size class.

TRBD1 | . | 19 | TRBJ2-7 | TRBV5-1 | TGCGCCAGCAGCTTCAGCGGGACAGGGGTCCCTAAGGGATTACGCGAGCAGTACTTC | CASSFSGTGVPKGLREQYF
TRBD2 | . | 13 | TRBJ2-5 | TRBV7-2 | TGTGCCAGCAGCTCCGCGGGGGGTGAGACCCAGTACTTC | CASSSAGGETQYF
TRBD2 | once | 15 | TRBJ2-1 | TRBV28 | TGTGCCAGCAGACTAGCGGGGGGGGGATACAATGAGCAGTTCTTC | CASRLAGGGYNEQFF
TRBD1 | . | 15 | TRBJ2-4 | TRBV27 | TGTGCCAGCAGTTTTAACAGGGGGTGGGGAAACATTCAGTACTTC | CASSFNRGWGNIQYF
. | . | 15 | TRBJ1-5 | TRBV28 | TGTGCCAGCAGATTAACAGGAGAAGGCAATCAGCCCCAGCATTTT | CASRLTGEGNQPQHF
TRBD2 | . | 18 | TRBJ2-2 | TRBV6-4 | TGTGCCAGCAGTGTGTCACTAGCGGGAGGGAAGAACACCGGGGAGCTGTTTTTT | CASSVSLAGGKNTGELFF
TRBD2 | . | 16 | TRBJ2-2 | TRBV4-2 | TGTGCCAGCAGCCAACGCGGGGGATGGGACACCGGGGAGCTGTTTTTT | CASSQRGGWDTGELFF
. | . | 14 | TRBJ1-1 | TRBV21-1 | TGTGCCAGCAGCAATCCGGGAAAGAACACTGAAGCTTTCTTT | CASSNPGKNTEAFF
TRBD2 | . | 19 | TRBJ2-3 | TRBV7-9 | TGTGCCAGCAGCTCGGGACTAGCGGGGGGTCTCGGGTTCACAGATACGCAGTATTTT | CASSSGLAGGLGFTDTQYF
TRBD1 | . | 13 | TRBJ2-7 | TRBV6-1 | TGTGCCAGCAGCAGAGGACAGGAGTACGAGCAGTACTTC | CASSRGQEYEQYF
TRBD1 | . | 15 | TRBJ2-1 | TRBV19 | TGTGCCAGTAGTATAGAGGGACAGGGATCCAATGAGCAGTTCTTC | CASSIEGQGSNEQFF
. | . | 15 | TRBJ2-3 | TRBV4-3 | TGCGCCAGCAGACCCGGGTACGCCGACACAGATACGCAGTATTTT | CASRPGYADTDTQYF
TRBD2 | . | 15 | TRBJ2-1 | TRBV18 | TGTGCCAGCTCACGACTAGCGGACTCCTACAATGAGCAGTTCTTC | CASSRLADSYNEQFF
. | . | 15 | TRBJ1-2 | TRBV28 | TGTGCCAGCAGTTTAGGGAGAGCAAGAAACTATGGCTACACCTTC | CASSLGRARNYGYTF
TRBD2 | . | 17 | TRBJ2-2 | TRBV2 | TGTGCCAGCAGCGGACTAGCGGGAGGACCCAACACCGGGGAGCTGTTTTTT | CASSGLAGGPNTGELFF
TRBD2 | . | 14 | TRBJ2-1 | TRBV6-6 | TGTGCCAGCAGTTACACCGAAGCTAGCGGGGAGCAGTTCTTC | CASSYTEASGEQFF
. | once | 12 | TRBJ2-2 | TRBV11-3 | TGTGCCAGCACGGACTGGACCGGGGAGCTGTTTTTT | CASTDWTGELFF
. | . | 11 | TRBJ1-4 | TRBV10-2 | TGCGCCAGCAGTAGCAGGGAAAAACTGTTTTTT | CASSSREKLFF
. | once | 14 | TRBJ2-7 | TRBV15 | TGTGCCACCAGCGAAAACCAGGGGCTGTACGAGCAGTACTTC | CATSENQGLYEQYF
. | . | 12 | TRBJ1-3 | TRBV4-1 | TGCGCCAGCAGCCAAACAGGAAACACCATATATTTT | CASSQTGNTIYF
. | . | 13 | TRBJ2-1 | TRBV9 | TGTGCCAGCAGCGCCCCGCTAGCTGATGAGCAGTTCTTC | CASSAPLADEQFF
. | . | 16 | TRBJ2-1 | TRBV15 | TGTGCCACCAGCAGAGATCGAGTGGGGCGAGGCAATGAGCAGTTCTTC | CATSRDRVGRGNEQFF
. | . | 11 | TRBJ1-1 | TRBV19 | TGTGCCAGTTCTCAGGTTGCTGAAGCTTTCTTT | CASSQVAEAFF
. | . | 13 | TRBJ1-5 | TRBV28 | TGTGCCAGCAGTGGTGCGTCACCTCAGCCCCAGCATTTT | CASSGASPQPQHF
. | . | 16 | TRBJ1-2 | TRBV15 | TGTGCCACCAGCAGAGGTGGGGGGGGGATCGACTATGGCTACACCTTC | CATSRGGGGIDYGYTF
TRBD2 | . | 16 | TRBJ2-1 | TRBV6-1 | TGTGCCAGCAGTGGGCAACTAGCGGTGATCTACAATGAGCAGTTCTTC | CASSGQLAVIYNEQFF
TRBD2 | . | 16 | TRBJ2-7 | TRBV28 | TGTGCCAGCAGTTTATTGACTAGCGGGCACCTTGGCGAGCAGTACTTC | CASSLLTSGHLGEQYF
. | . | 13 | TRBJ2-1 | TRBV27 | TGTGCCAGCAGTTTATATCTTAACAATGAGCAGTTCTTC | CASSLYLNNEQFF
TRBD2 | . | 16 | TRBJ2-7 | TRBV2 | TGTGCCAGCAGTGGGCCGGGACTAGGGAACTCCTACGAGCAGTACTTC | CASSGPGLGNSYEQYF
. | . | 17 | TRBJ2-1 | TRBV7-6 | TGTGCCAGCAGCAAATTCACCCGTGGTAGCCAGTACAATGAGCAGTTCTTC | CASSKFTRGSQYNEQFF
TRBD1 | . | 13 | TRBJ2-1 | TRBV4-3 | TGCGCCAGCAGCCAAGACGACAGGGTAGAGCAGTTCTTC | CASSQDDRVEQFF
. | . | 15 | TRBJ1-3 | TRBV18 | TGTGCCAGCTCACCAGGCACCCTCGCTGGAAACACCATATATTTT | CASSPGTLAGNTIYF
. | . | 13 | TRBJ2-7 | TRBV6-1 | TGTGCCTCCGGGGGTCACCAGTCCTACGAGCAGTACTTC | CASGGHQSYEQYF
. | . | 15 | TRBJ1-4 | TRBV19 | TGTGCCAGTAGTATTGGTACAGGTATGGGAGAAAAACTGTTTTTT | CASSIGTGMGEKLFF
. | . | 13 | TRBJ2-1 | TRBV9 | TGTGCCAGCAGCGTAGGGCTCAACAATGAGCAGTTCTTC | CASSVGLNNEQFF
TRBD2 | . | 17 | TRBJ2-7 | TRBV5-1 | TGCGCCAGCAGCTTGCTGGCTAGCGGGACTCATTCCTACGAGCAGTACTTC | CASSLLASGTHSYEQYF
TRBD1 | . | 15 | TRBJ2-2 | TRBV5-6 | TGTGCCAGCAGCCTCGCAGGGACAGGCACCGGGGAGCTGTTTTTT | CASSLAGTGTGELFF
TRBD1 | . | 16 | TRBJ1-2 | TRBV27 | TGTGCCAGCAGTTTCAGACAGGGAGACTCCATCTATGGCTACACCTTC | CASSFRQGDSIYGYTF
. | . | 16 | TRBJ2-1 | TRBV4-2 | TGTGCCAGCAGCCAAGAGGGGATCGGGAGCTTGGATGAGCAGTTCTTC | CASSQEGIGSLDEQFF
. | . | 14 | TRBJ2-2 | TRBV7-6 | TGTGCCAGCAGCTTAGACAAATGGAGCGGGGAGCTGTTTTTT | CASSLDKWSGELFF
. | . | 14 | TRBJ2-2 | TRBV11-2 | TGTGCCAGCAGCCACACGGACAGACCCGGGGAGCTGTTTTTT | CASSHTDRPGELFF
. | . | 15 | TRBJ2-1 | TRBV7-2 | TGTGCCAGCAGCTTAATTAGGGCAGGAGGGCATGAGCAGTTCTTC | CASSLIRAGGHEQFF
TRBD2 | . | 16 | TRBJ2-1 | TRBV28 | TGTGCCAGCACAATATTGGGACTAGCGGGAGGGAATGAGCAGTTCTTC | CASTILGLAGGNEQFF
TRBD2 | once | 19 | TRBJ2-1 | TRBV27 | TGTGCCAGCAGACCACTTCTCCGGGAGGGCCGCGTGTCCTACAATGAGCAGTTCTTC | CASRPLLREGRVSYNEQFF
TRBD2 | . | 16 | TRBJ2-1 | TRBV11-3 | TGTGCCAGCAGCTTAGCTGGGACTAGCTCCTACAATGAGCAGTTCTTC | CASSLAGTSSYNEQFF
TRBD2 | . | 14 | TRBJ2-7 | TRBV27 | TGTGCCAGCAGTCCTCGCGGGGGTTGGGACGAGCAGTACTTC | CASSPRGGWDEQYF
. | . | 15 | TRBJ1-1 | TRBV25-1 | TGTGCCAGCAGTGACTCGGGACACTTGAACACTGAAGCTTTCTTT | CASSDSGHLNTEAFF
TRBD1 | few | 16 | TRBJ1-2 | TRBV6-6 | TGTGCCAGCAGTCAACAGACAGGGGGTGGTGTCTATGGCTACACCTTC | CASSQQTGGGVYGYTF
. | few | 16 | TRBJ1-6 | TRBV19 | TGTGCCAGTAGGGGGGCAGAATGGTCGAATAATTCACCCCTCCACTTT | CASRGAEWSNNSPLHF
. | . | 13 | TRBJ2-7 | TRBV6-5 | TGTGCCAGCAGTCCGGACAACTCCTACGAGCAGTACTTC | CASSPDNSYEQYF
. | . | 14 | TRBJ1-1 | TRBV14 | TGTGCCAGCAGCCTAACATGGACTAACACTGAAGCTTTCTTT | CASSLTWTNTEAFF
. | . | 14 | TRBJ2-7 | TRBV27 | TGTGCCAGCAGTTTTTCGCGGGGGCCCTACGAGCAGTACTTC | CASSFSRGPYEQYF
. | . | 10 | TRBJ2-1 | TRBV29-1 | TGCAGCGTTGATCAGGGCAAGCAGTTCTTC | CSVDQGKQFF
TRBD1 | . | 17 | TRBJ1-5 | TRBV23-1 | TGCGCCAGCAGTCCCGGGTGGACAGGGGGTAACAATCAGCCCCAGCATTTT | CASSPGWTGGNNQPQHF
TRBD1 | . | 19 | TRBJ1-1 | TRBV5-6 | TGTGCCAGCAGCTTGGACCGGCCCCCCCGATGGGACAGGGTCACTGAAGCTTTCTTT | CASSLDRPPRWDRVTEAFF